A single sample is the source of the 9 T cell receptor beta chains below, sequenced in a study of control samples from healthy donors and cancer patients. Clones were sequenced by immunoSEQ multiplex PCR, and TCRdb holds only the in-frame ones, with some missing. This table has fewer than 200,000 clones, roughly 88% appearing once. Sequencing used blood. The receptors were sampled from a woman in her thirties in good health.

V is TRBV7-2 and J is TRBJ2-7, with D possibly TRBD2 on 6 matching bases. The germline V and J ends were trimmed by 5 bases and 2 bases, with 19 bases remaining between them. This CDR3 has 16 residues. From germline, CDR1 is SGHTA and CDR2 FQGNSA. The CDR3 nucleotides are TGTGCCAGCAGCATAAACCGACTAGAACGAACCTACGAGCAGTACTTC. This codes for CASSINRLERTYEQYF.

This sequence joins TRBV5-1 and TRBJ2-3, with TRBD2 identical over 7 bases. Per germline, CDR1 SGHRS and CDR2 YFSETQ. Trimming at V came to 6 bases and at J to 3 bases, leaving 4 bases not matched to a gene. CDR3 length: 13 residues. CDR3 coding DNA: TGCGCCAGCAAAGCGGGGATTACAGATACGCAGTATTTT. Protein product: CASKAGITDTQYF.

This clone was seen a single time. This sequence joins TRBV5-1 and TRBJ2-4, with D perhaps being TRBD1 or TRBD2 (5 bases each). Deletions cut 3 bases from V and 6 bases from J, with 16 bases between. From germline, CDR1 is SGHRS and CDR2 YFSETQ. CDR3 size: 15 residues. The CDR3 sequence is CASSSSLVGGNIQYF. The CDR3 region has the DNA TGCGCCAGCAGCTCCTCGTTGGTTGGGGGAAACATTCAGTACTTC. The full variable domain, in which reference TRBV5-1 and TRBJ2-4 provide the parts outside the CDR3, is KAGVTQTPRYLIKTRGQQVTLSCSPISGHRSVSWYQQTPGQGLQFLFEYFSETQRNKGNFPGRFSGRQFSNSRSEMNVSTLELGDSALYLCASSSSLVGGNIQYFGAGTRLSVL.

The CDR3 is CASSFTGGDFSYNEQFF. DNA for the CDR3: TGTGCCAGCAGCTTTACAGGGGGCGATTTTTCCTACAATGAGCAGTTCTTC. V is TRBV5-8 and J is TRBJ2-1; TRBD1 aligns across 9 bases. V trimming: 2 bases; J trimming: 1 base; junction bases outside the gene matches: 7. Germline V gene data show CDR1 as SGHTS and CDR2 as YDEGEE. The CDR3 sequence is 17 residues long. Full variable domain (missing parts from reference TRBV5-8 and TRBJ2-1): EAGVTQSPTHLIKTRGQQATLRCSPISGHTSVYWYQQALGLGLQFLLWYDEGEERNRGNFPPRFSGRQFPNYSSELNVNALELEDSALYLCASSFTGGDFSYNEQFFGPGTRLTVL.

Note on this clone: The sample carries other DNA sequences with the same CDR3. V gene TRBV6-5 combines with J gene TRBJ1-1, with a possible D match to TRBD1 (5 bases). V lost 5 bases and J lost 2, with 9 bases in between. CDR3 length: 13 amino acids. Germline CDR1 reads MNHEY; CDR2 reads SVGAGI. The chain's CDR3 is CASSRDGNTEAFF. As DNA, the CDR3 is TGTGCCAGCAGTAGGGACGGAAACACTGAAGCTTTCTTT.

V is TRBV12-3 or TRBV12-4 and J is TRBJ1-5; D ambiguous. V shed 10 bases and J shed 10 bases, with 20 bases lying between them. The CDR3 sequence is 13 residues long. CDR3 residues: CATNRGRWGPQHF. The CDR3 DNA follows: TGTGCCACGAACCGTGGCCGCTGGGGTCCCCAGCATTTT.

The CDR3 region has the DNA TGTGCCAGCAGTTTTGGGCTAGCCAATGAGCAGTTCTTC. It specifies CASSFGLANEQFF. The rearrangement uses TRBV12-3 or TRBV12-4 and TRBJ2-1; TRBD2 is a possible D gene (5 bases). This CDR3 comprises 13 residues. V lost 3 bases, J lost 6 bases, and 9 bases lay in between.

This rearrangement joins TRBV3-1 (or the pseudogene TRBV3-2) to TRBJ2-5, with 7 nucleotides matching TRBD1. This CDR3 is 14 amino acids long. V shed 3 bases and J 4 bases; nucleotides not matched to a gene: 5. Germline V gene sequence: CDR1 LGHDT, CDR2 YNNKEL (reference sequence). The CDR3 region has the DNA TGTGCCAGCAGCCAGACAGGGTCCGGAGAGACCCAGTACTTC. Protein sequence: CASSQTGSGETQYF.

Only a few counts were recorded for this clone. The CDR3 sequence: CASSPGQGEFGEQFF. CDR3 nucleotides: TGTGCCAGCAGCCCGGGACAGGGGGAATTCGGTGAGCAGTTCTTC. The genes are TRBV6-4 and TRBJ2-1; 11 bases fit TRBD1. V gave up 6 bases and J gave up 9 bases; unmatched junction bases: 10. In germline, CDR1 is MRHNA, CDR2 SNTAGT. The CDR3 spans 15 residues.